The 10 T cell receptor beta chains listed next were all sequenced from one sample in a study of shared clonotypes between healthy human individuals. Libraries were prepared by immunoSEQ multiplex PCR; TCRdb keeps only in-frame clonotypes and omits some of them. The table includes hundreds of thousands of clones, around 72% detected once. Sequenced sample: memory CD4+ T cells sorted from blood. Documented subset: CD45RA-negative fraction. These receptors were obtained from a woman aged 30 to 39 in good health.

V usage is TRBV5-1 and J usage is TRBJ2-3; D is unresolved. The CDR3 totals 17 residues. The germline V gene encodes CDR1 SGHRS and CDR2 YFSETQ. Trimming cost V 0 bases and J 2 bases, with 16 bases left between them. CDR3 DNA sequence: TGCGCCAGCAGCTTGGCATTGCGGATAAGGATCACAGATACGCAGTATTTT. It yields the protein CASSLALRIRITDTQYF.

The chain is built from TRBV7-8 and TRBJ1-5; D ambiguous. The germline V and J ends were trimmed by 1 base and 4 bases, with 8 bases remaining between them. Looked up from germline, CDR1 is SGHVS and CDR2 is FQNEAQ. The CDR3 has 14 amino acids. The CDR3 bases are TGTGCCAGCAGCTTAGGGACGGCTAATCAGCCCCAGCATTTT. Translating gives CASSLGTANQPQHF.

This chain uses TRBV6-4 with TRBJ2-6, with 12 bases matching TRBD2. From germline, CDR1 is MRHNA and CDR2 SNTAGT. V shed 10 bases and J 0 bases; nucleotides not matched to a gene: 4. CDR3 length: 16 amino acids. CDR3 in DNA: TGTGCCATACTGACTAGCGGGAGCTCTGGGGCCAACGTCCTGACTTTC. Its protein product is CAILTSGSSGANVLTF.

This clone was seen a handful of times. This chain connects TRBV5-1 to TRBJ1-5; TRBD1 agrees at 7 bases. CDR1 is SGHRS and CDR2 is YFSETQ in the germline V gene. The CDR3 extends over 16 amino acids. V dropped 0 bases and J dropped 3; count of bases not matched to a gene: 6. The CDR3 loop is CASSLEGGRDNQPQHF. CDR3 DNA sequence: TGCGCCAGCAGCTTGGAAGGGGGCCGAGACAATCAGCCCCAGCATTTT. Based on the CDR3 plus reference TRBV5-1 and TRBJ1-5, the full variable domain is KAGVTQTPRYLIKTRGQQVTLSCSPISGHRSVSWYQQTPGQGLQFLFEYFSETQRNKGNFPGRFSGRQFSNSRSEMNVSTLELGDSALYLCASSLEGGRDNQPQHFGDGTRLSIL.

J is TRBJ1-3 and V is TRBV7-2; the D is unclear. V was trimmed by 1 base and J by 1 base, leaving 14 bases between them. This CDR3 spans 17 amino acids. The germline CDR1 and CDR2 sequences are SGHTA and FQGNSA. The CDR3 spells CASSLVWGAESGNTIYF. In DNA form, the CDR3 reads TGTGCCAGCAGCTTAGTCTGGGGTGCTGAATCTGGAAACACCATATATTTT.

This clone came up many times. The chain's CDR3 is CASSQGKRNSYEQYF. In DNA, the CDR3 is TGTGCCAGCAGCCAGGGGAAGCGTAACTCCTACGAGCAGTACTTC. The chain combines TRBV11-2 with TRBJ2-7; tentatively, D is TRBD1 (6 bases). This CDR3 is built from 15 residues. The germline V and J ends were trimmed by 5 bases and 0 bases, with 14 bases remaining between them. CDR1 is SGHAT and CDR2 is FQNNGV in the germline V gene.

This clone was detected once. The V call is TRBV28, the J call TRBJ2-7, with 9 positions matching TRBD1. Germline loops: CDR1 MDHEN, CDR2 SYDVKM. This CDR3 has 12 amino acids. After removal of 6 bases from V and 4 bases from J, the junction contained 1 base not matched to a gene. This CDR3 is CASRQGAYEQYF. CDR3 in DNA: TGTGCCAGCAGACAGGGGGCGTACGAGCAGTACTTC.

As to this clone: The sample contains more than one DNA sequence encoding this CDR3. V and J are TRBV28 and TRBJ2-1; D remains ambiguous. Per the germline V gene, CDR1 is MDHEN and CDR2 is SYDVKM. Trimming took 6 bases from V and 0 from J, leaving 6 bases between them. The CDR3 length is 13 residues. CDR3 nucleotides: TGTGCCAGCAGCTTAAGCTCCTACAATGAGCAGTTCTTC. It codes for CASSLSSYNEQFF.

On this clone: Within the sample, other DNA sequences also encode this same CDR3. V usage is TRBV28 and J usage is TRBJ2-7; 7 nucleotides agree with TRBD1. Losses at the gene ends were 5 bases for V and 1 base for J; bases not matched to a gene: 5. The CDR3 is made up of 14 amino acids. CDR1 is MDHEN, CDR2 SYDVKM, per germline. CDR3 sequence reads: CASSQPGQSYEQYF. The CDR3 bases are TGTGCCAGCAGTCAACCGGGACAGTCCTACGAGCAGTACTTC.

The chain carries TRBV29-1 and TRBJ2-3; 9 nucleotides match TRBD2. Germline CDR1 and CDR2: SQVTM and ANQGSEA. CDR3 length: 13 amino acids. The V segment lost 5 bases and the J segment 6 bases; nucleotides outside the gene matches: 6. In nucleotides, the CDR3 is TGCAGCGTTATTAGCGGGAGCGTCGATACGCAGTATTTT. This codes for CSVISGSVDTQYF.